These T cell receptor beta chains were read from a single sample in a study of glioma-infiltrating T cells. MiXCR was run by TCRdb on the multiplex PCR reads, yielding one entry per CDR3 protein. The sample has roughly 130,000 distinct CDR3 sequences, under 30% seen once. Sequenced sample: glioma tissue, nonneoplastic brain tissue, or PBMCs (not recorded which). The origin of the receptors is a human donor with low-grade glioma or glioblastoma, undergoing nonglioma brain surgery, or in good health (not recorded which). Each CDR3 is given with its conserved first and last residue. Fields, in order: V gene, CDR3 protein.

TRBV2 CASSLGRRGSGNTIYF
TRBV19 CASSPTGRDTIYF
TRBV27 CASSPLHSDIQYF
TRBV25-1 CASSEYRGNSPLHF
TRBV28 CASSLPQNTEAFF
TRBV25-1 CASSEYPWQMNTEAFF
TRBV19 CASKWSNTEAFF
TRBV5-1 CASSLASGANVLTF
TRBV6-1 CATSEGRGINSPLHF
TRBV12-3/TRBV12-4 CASSFPKTGQVTEAFF
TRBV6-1 CASTGGGSTEAFF
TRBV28 CASSLLGTGQETQYF
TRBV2 CASRADGQFYGYTF
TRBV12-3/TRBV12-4 CASSPGQGRTEAFF
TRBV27 CASSFRGREVDGYTF
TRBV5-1 CASSFGGVPTDTQYF
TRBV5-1 CASSFSGTGGNTEAFF
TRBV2 CATTGTSNTGELFF
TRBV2 CASSDGKARNQPQHF
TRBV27 CASSKDRGVHEQFF
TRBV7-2 CASRSRIGEQFF
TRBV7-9 CASTPGTTDTQYF
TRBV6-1 CASRKQGSSYNEQFF
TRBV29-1 CSARRNEQFF
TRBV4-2 CASSQTGGQNTEAFF
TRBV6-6 CASSSREETQYF
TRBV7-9 CASSSGLSYTEAFF